Below are 9 T cell receptor beta chains sequenced from a single sample in a study of identical twins. A single record per CDR3 protein comes from TCRdb applying MiXCR to the 5' RACE reads. The data hold more than 200,000 distinct CDR3 sequences, with about an eighth observed a single time. The sample comprised memory (CD45RO+) T cells sorted from blood. The receptors originated from a woman aged 18-30 years in good health.

This clonotype was recorded many times. The CDR3 region is CASSLAANPRLAGAPADTQYF. The CDR3 DNA sequence: TGCGCCAGCAGCTTGGCTGCAAACCCAAGACTAGCGGGAGCCCCCGCAGATACGCAGTATTTT. This chain links TRBV5-1 with TRBJ2-3, with 12 bases fitting TRBD2. The germline V gene has CDR1 SGHRS and CDR2 YFSETQ. There are 21 residues in the CDR3. V dropped 0 bases and J dropped 4; count of bases not matched to a gene: 18.

The chain carries TRBV13 and TRBJ2-1; 10 nucleotides align to TRBD2. V gave up 5 bases and J gave up 8 bases; unmatched junction bases: 12. The CDR3 is 16 amino acids. Germline loops: CDR1 PRHDT, CDR2 FYEKMQ (reference sequence). The DNA of the CDR3 is TGTGCCAGCAGCCCCCGTTCCAGCGGGAGGGCATATGAGCAGTTCTTC. This translates into CASSPRSSGRAYEQFF.

This clonotype was detected ten times or more. The chain joins TRBV7-9 to TRBJ2-7; maybe TRBD1 (5 bases). This CDR3 is built from 13 residues. From germline, CDR1 is SEHNR and CDR2 FQNEAQ (reference sequence). Trimming took off 4 bases at V and 3 bases at J, with 10 bases between the two ends. The CDR3 sequence: CASSSDKLYEQYF. For the CDR3, the DNA is TGTGCCAGCAGCTCGGACAAGCTCTACGAGCAGTACTTC.

This clonotype was seen only a few times. The rearrangement uses TRBV6-2 or TRBV6-3 and TRBJ1-1, with TRBD1 identical over 8 bases. V shed 2 bases, J shed 3 bases, and the junction held 2 bases outside the gene matches. Germline V gives CDR1 MNHEY, CDR2 SVGEGT. This CDR3 spans 14 amino acids. CDR3 nucleotides: TGTGCCAGCAGTTACGAACAGGGGGACACTGAAGCTTTCTTT. Translated, it gives CASSYEQGDTEAFF.

This clonotype has a handful of counts. This chain connects TRBV6-1 to TRBJ2-1; D unresolved. From germline, CDR1 is MNHNS and CDR2 SASEGT. V was trimmed by 2 bases and J by 0 bases, leaving 11 bases between them. The CDR3 sequence is 16 residues long. The CDR3 DNA reads as TGTGCCAGCAGTGAACAGCCTCAGAGCTCCTACAATGAGCAGTTCTTC. This encodes CASSEQPQSSYNEQFF.

This clonotype was seen a few times. The CDR3 reads CASSSTGAGRAGELFF. The CDR3 coding sequence is TGCGCCAGCAGCTCTACAGGGGCCGGGAGAGCCGGGGAGCTGTTTTTT. The chain couples TRBV5-1 to TRBJ2-2; a possible D gene is TRBD1 (7 bases). The CDR3 consists of 16 residues. CDR1 and CDR2 (germline): SGHRS, YFSETQ. V dropped 3 bases and J dropped 6 bases, with 18 bases sitting between them.

The sample holds a few counts of this clonotype. This chain uses TRBV12-3 or TRBV12-4 with TRBJ2-7, with D perhaps matching TRBD2 (5 bases). The V end lost 3 bases, the J end lost 0 bases, and 6 bases lay between the germline ends. CDR3 length: 13 residues. CDR3 protein: CASSFGSSYEQYF. Here the CDR3 DNA reads TGTGCCAGCAGTTTTGGGAGCTCCTACGAGCAGTACTTC.

This clonotype was recorded many times. The V call is TRBV6-5, the J call TRBJ2-7; D might be TRBD2 (6 bases). The CDR3 is 16 residues long. Germline V gives CDR1 MNHEY, CDR2 SVGAGI. Trimming took 0 bases from V and 2 from J, leaving 14 bases between them. CDR3: CASSYSERANPYEQYF. The CDR3, as DNA: TGTGCCAGCAGTTACTCGGAGCGGGCCAACCCCTACGAGCAGTACTTC.

A few counts support this clonotype. The genes are TRBV7-3 and TRBJ2-1; D unclear. Trimming stripped 0 bases from V and 7 bases from J, with 4 bases between. Germline CDR1 reads SGHTA; CDR2 reads FQGTGA. This CDR3 is built from 12 residues. CDR3 amino acids: CASSLTRNEQFF. The CDR3 DNA follows: TGTGCCAGCAGCTTAACAAGGAATGAGCAGTTCTTC.